This TCR beta chain originates from a study of T cells in Graves' hyperthyroidism and ophthalmopathy (dated by TCRdb to the late 2010s). Concerning the study at large: Peripheral blood was sampled at the time of initial diagnosis, prior to any treatment. TCR V-J signatures able to tell the groups apart were searched for in a discovery cohort of 90 to 100 patients, of whom 43 had Graves' ophthalmopathy and under 65 had stable Graves' hyperthyroidism. Prospective prediction of ophthalmopathy was tested in an independent validation cohort of fewer than 20 hyperthyroidism patients and 17 patients who later progressed to ophthalmopathy. For training and testing, the 95 to 100 patients in the discovery cohort were randomly divided in a 7:3 ratio. In roughly six Graves' hyperthyroidism patients, the study also compared T-cell repertoires from thyroid tissue with T-cell repertoires from blood. After blood sampling, hyperthyroidism patients were treated with methimazole at a starting dose of 30 mg daily, and ophthalmopathy patients were treated with high-dose intravenous methylprednisolone. The paper describes TCR Vbeta CDR3 sequencing of around 130 peripheral blood samples, made up of 43 ophthalmopathy patients, 70 to 80 hyperthyroidism patients and some 17 progressor patients. What the research found in general, with its limitations: A 13 V-J signature model separated ophthalmopathy from stable hyperthyroidism, with 87.88% sensitivity and 81.08% specificity in cross-validation and 80%/75% in testing. No statistical method was used to set the sample size in advance, and investigators knew the group allocation. In validation, the model predicted progression to ophthalmopathy a median of approximately 6.3 months before onset, with approximately 68% sensitivity and about 72% specificity. Most expanded thyroid clonotypes (frequency above 0.001) were also found in blood, which suggests that blood repertoires may mirror thyroid immune responses.

The TCR beta CDR3 regions were amplified from RNA transcripts. A first-round RT-PCR of the TCR CDR3 used the HTBI primer set with the Qiagen OneStep RT-PCR kit. The libraries were constructed in a second round of multiplex PCR and then size-selected and purified. Sequencing of the libraries was done on an Illumina HiSeq2000 using paired-end 100 bp reads. Regarding the original processing steps: SOAPnuke was used to process the raw data, with reads discarded if the reads contained adapters or uncalled bases, had a mean Phred below 15, or lacked an exact constant-primer or identifier match. High-quality paired reads were merged using COPE v1.2.5, and each unique nucleotide sequence was defined as a clonotype. MiTCR v1.1 was used to align clonotypes to the IMGT TRBV, TRBD and TRBJ reference segments. Only V-J combinations with frequency above 0.0001, covering 98% to 99.2% of repertoires, were analysed. A TCS score was defined as the ratio between F50 (clonal expansion) and ExV (chaos), using BLOSUM62-based TCRdist between CDR3 peptides within each V-J. Welch's t-statistics and random forest reduced some 510 V-J features to under 15, which were used in a naive Bayes classifier (R e1071). Through fastp at Q25 and MiXCR, TCRdb rebuilt clones from the public reads, retaining in-frame beta chains. Every distinct CDR3 protein forms one entry, paired with its most common genes and DNA. The V and J calls and clone size are TCRdb's, not the authors'. Across this sample there are 400,000 to 600,000 distinct CDR3 sequences, with around 21% seen only once. The ten largest make up more than 25% of the sample.

This clonotype was counted at least ten times. The antigen it binds to is not known. Qualities for individual bases were not recorded, and no much larger clone is one base off. Stable Graves' hyperthyroidism was defined as the absence of progression to ophthalmopathy over 18 months of follow-up. The hyperthyroidism patients were between 18 and 65 years old and newly diagnosed, with a disease duration of less than 2 months. Exclusion was applied to patients with uncontrolled infections, other autoimmune diseases, pregnancy or lactation. Diagnoses were established on the basis of clinical symptoms, serum thyroxine and TRAb, thyroid ultrasound, and orbital computed tomography. Ficoll-Paque density gradient centrifugation was used to isolate PBMCs from about 10 ml of fresh peripheral blood. Trizol reagent was used to extract total RNA, and RNA quality was then checked on an Agilent 2100 Bioanalyzer. V and J lose 6 bases and 5 bases, and a span of 14 bases separates them. The CDR3 spans 14 residues, from the cysteine through the phenylalanine. Only the CDR3 region is kept as DNA, spanning 42 bases read in frame from base 1. CDR1 LNHDA and CDR2 SQIVND were looked up in the germline V gene (reference sequence).

The sample taken for sequencing was blood. The clonotype comes from a man younger than 35 with Graves' hyperthyroidism. The chain is made from TRBV19 and TRBJ1-5, and possibly TRBD1, on 5 matching bases. In nucleotide form, the sequence is TGTGCCAGTAGGAACAGGATGTGGGATCAGCCCCAGCATTTT. This is translated as CASRNRMWDQPQHF.